This is a list of T cell receptor beta chains from one sample in a study of blood T cell repertoires in COVID-19. Sequencing was performed with immunoSEQ multiplex PCR; in TCRdb, only in-frame clones are kept and a portion is missing. The data contain 110,000 to 150,000 clones, more than 65% of them singletons. The specimen sequenced was peripheral blood. Source of these receptors: a man older than 75 with acute or convalescent COVID-19. CDR3s include the opening cysteine and the closing phenylalanine or tryptophan. D genes are given only for firm matches. Clone size is given for some rows only: seen once, a few or many times, or a class if the clone is expanded.

TRBV25-1,TRBJ2-7,15,.,.,TGTGCCAGCAGCCACCCCTTAGCGGCCTCCTACGAGCAGTACTTC,CASSHPLAASYEQYF
TRBV7-2,TRBJ2-7,14,.,.,TGTGCCAGCAGCCTCACCCCTTCTGCCGGGGAGCAGTACTTC,CASSLTPSAGEQYF
TRBV29-1,TRBJ1-2,11,.,once,TGCAGCGCCCCGGACGGCGGGGGACGCACCTTC,CSAPDGGGRTF
TRBV5-4,TRBJ1-1,14,.,.,TGTGCCAGCAGTTTAGGCGGCAGATACACTGAAGCTTTCTTT,CASSLGGRYTEAFF
TRBV6-1,TRBJ2-7,14,TRBD1,.,TGTGCCAGCAGTGAATTCACAGGGGGCAACGAGCAGTACTTC,CASSEFTGGNEQYF
TRBV28,TRBJ1-6,16,.,.,TGTGCCAGCAGTTTTCCCCAGGGAGGGACCCTTTCACCCCTCCACTTT,CASSFPQGGTLSPLHF
TRBV7-2,TRBJ1-4,15,TRBD1,.,TGTGCCAGCAGCACCCAGGGGGCAGCTAATGAAAAACTGTTTTTT,CASSTQGAANEKLFF
TRBV2,TRBJ2-3,14,.,few,TGTGCCAGCACTGGGCAACTTGCCACAGATACGCAGTATTTT,CASTGQLATDTQYF
TRBV6-2/TRBV6-3,TRBJ2-2,15,.,few,TGTGCCAGCAGCCGTAGCAAGACGAACACCGGGGAGCTGTTTTTT,CASSRSKTNTGELFF
TRBV7-2,TRBJ1-5,15,.,.,TGTGCCAGCAGCTTAGTCAGGGGCCCCGATCAGCCCCAGCATTTT,CASSLVRGPDQPQHF
TRBV18,TRBJ1-6,15,TRBD1,once,TGTGCCAGCTCACCCGACAGGGTCCCAAATTCACCCCTCCACTTT,CASSPDRVPNSPLHF
TRBV28,TRBJ2-7,15,TRBD1,.,TGTGCCAGCGAGATGCCGGGACAGGGGGCCCACGAGCAGTACTTC,CASEMPGQGAHEQYF
TRBV28,TRBJ1-3,15,.,.,TGTGCCAGCAGTTTCGTGGTTAGCTCTGGAAACACCATATATTTT,CASSFVVSSGNTIYF
TRBV3-1/TRBV3-2,TRBJ2-2,15,.,.,TGTGCCAGCAGCCCCCGGGACAAGGACACCGGGGAGCTGTTTTTT,CASSPRDKDTGELFF
TRBV7-9,TRBJ2-2,14,.,.,TGTGCCAGCAGCTTAGGCGGTACGACCGGGGAGCTGTTTTTT,CASSLGGTTGELFF
TRBV6-1,TRBJ1-2,13,TRBD1,.,TGTGCCAGCAGTGAACAGGGGGCGGACGGCTACACCTTC,CASSEQGADGYTF
TRBV7-3,TRBJ2-1,13,.,.,TGTGCCAGCAGCCGCGACAGGTACAATGAGCAGTTCTTC,CASSRDRYNEQFF
TRBV10-3,TRBJ2-7,13,.,.,TGTGCCATCAGTGAACTCCGGGCCTACGAGCAGTACTTC,CAISELRAYEQYF
TRBV5-1,TRBJ2-1,15,.,.,TGCGCCAGCAGCTCCGGGGTACGGTCCTACAATGAGCAGTTCTTC,CASSSGVRSYNEQFF
TRBV4-3,TRBJ1-3,15,.,.,TGCGCCAGCAGCCAAGACAGAAACGTCGGAAACACCATATATTTT,CASSQDRNVGNTIYF
TRBV4-2,TRBJ2-7,16,.,few,TGTGCCAGCAGCCAAGAGACTAGTTCCCCCATTAGCGAGCAGTACTTC,CASSQETSSPISEQYF
TRBV18,TRBJ2-5,15,TRBD1,.,TGTGCCAGCTCACCTTCCGGGACAGGGAGGGAGACCCAGTACTTC,CASSPSGTGRETQYF
TRBV4-2,TRBJ1-4,16,.,.,TGTGCCAGCAGCCAAGAACACCTTGCAACTAATGAAAAACTGTTTTTT,CASSQEHLATNEKLFF
TRBV4-2,TRBJ2-1,15,.,few,TGTGCCAGCAGCGCCAGATACCTCCCCTACAATGAGCAGTTCTTC,CASSARYLPYNEQFF
TRBV19,TRBJ1-5,17,.,once,TGTGCCAGTACCCCCACCGGTTCAGCGTATAGCAATCAGCCCCAGCATTTT,CASTPTGSAYSNQPQHF